Below are 21 T cell receptor beta chains sequenced from a single sample in a study of T cell clonality in common variable immunodeficiency. Study outcomes and limitations: Fewer deletions and N-nucleotide insertions were reportedly seen in common variable immunodeficiency TCR beta sequences.

TCRdb keeps only in-frame clones here, not all; method: immunoSEQ multiplex PCR. The sample holds fewer than 40,000 clones, and no clone turns up only once. These receptors' targets are unknown. Sequencing used peripheral blood mononuclear cells. The receptors shown here come from a human donor with common variable immunodeficiency.

By share of the sample, this clone is medium-sized. The CDR3 end is not reached by the read, which stops 3 residues before it; the germline J gene fills it in. The chain carries TRBV6-4 and TRBJ1-2; D gene unclear. The CDR3 has 11 amino acids. Germline CDR1 is MRHNA and CDR2 is SNTAGT. Trimming shortened V by 2 bases and J by 4 bases, and 2 bases separated the two germline ends. The CDR3 is CASSDLYGYTF. The CDR3 bases that were read are TGTGCCAGCAGTGACCTCTATGGC.

This clone occurred many times. The read halts 3 residues ahead of the CDR3 end, with the missing end drawn from the germline J gene. The chain recombines TRBV11-3 with TRBJ2-2; the D is unclear. V lost 1 base to trimming and J lost 4 bases, with 7 bases between them. CDR3 length: 14 amino acids. Germline V gives CDR1 SGHNT, CDR2 YENEEA. CDR3 amino acids: CASSLVHPTGELFF. Partial CDR3 DNA: TGTGCCAGCAGCTTAGTTCATCCCACCGGGGAG.

This clone has only a few counts. The missing CDR3 end, 3 residues past where the read stops, is filled in from the germline J gene. V gene TRBV7-8 combines with J gene TRBJ2-7; 9 bases fit TRBD1. The CDR3 sequence is 14 residues long. The germline CDR1 and CDR2 sequences are SGHVS and FQNEAQ. J lost 4 bases, V lost 5 bases, and 6 bases had no gene match. The covered CDR3 bases are TGTGCCAGCAGCAATACAGGGGGCGGGTACGAG. Protein product: CASSNTGGGYE. The CDR3 reads in full as CASSNTGGGYEQYF.

In this sample, this clone turned up many times. The CDR3 end falls 3 residues outside the read, so it is completed with the germline J gene. The genes are TRBV19 and TRBJ2-7; 7 nucleotides align to TRBD2. The CDR3 is 14 residues long. V dropped 5 bases and J dropped 1; count of bases not matched to a gene: 5. Germline V gene data show CDR1 as LNHDA and CDR2 as SQIVND (reference sequence). The part of the CDR3 DNA that was read is TGTGCCAGTAGTCTCCTAGCGGTGTCCTACGAG. Protein product: CASSLLAVSYE. The entire CDR3 sequence reads CASSLLAVSYEQYF.

This clone was picked up many times. The read gets to within 3 residues of the CDR3 end, and the germline J gene fills in the rest. The V gene is TRBV20-1, the J gene TRBJ1-6; possible D gene TRBD1, 6 bases. This CDR3 spans 15 amino acids. CDR1 DFQATT and CDR2 SNEGSKA come from the germline V gene (reference sequence). Trimming removed 0 bases at V and 7 bases at J, with 13 bases between. CDR3 DNA (partial): TGCAGTGCTAGAGATCCGGGCAGGGGAAATTCACCC. It specifies CSARDPGRGNSP. The entire CDR3 protein is CSARDPGRGNSPLHF.

With regard to this clone: From the germline J gene comes the end of the CDR3, since the read stops 3 residues before it. This chain links TRBV7-8 with TRBJ1-6, with D uncertain. The V and J ends lost 1 base and 9 bases respectively, with 10 bases between them. The CDR3 covers 14 residues. CDR1 and CDR2 from the germline V gene are SGHVS and FQNEAQ. The sequenced part of the CDR3 DNA is TGTGCCAGCAGCTTAGTCGTGACATCTTCACCC. It yields the protein CASSLVVTSSP. The CDR3 in full is CASSLVVTSSPLHF.

For this clone: Coverage ceases 3 residues before the CDR3 finishes, and the germline J gene fills in the end. This chain connects TRBV30 to TRBJ2-7; maybe TRBD2 (6 bases). Germline-derived CDR1 and CDR2 are GTSNPN and SVGIG (reference sequence). With 3 bases removed from V and 4 bases from J, the gap between germline ends came to 16 bases. This CDR3 comprises 14 residues. The CDR3 loop reads CAWSATGVGYEQYF. CDR3 DNA, as far as it was read: TGTGCCTGGAGCGCGACGGGGGTGGGATACGAG.

Many counts were recorded for this clone. The read halts 3 residues ahead of the CDR3 end, with the missing end drawn from the germline J gene. V gene TRBV7-3 combines with J gene TRBJ1-1; 7 bases fit TRBD1. Germline V gene sequence: CDR1 SGHTA, CDR2 FQGTGA. V shed 4 bases and J 0 bases; nucleotides not matched to a gene: 5. The CDR3 runs to 15 residues. CDR3 sequence: CASSSRGQLNTEAFF. CDR3 DNA, as far as it was read: TGTGCCAGCAGCTCTCGGGGACAGCTGAACACTGAA.

This clone has only a few counts. Read coverage stops 3 residues before the CDR3 terminus; the germline J gene supplies the remainder. The chain couples TRBV6-2 or TRBV6-3 to TRBJ2-1; the match to TRBD1 covers 8 bases. Trimming took 0 bases from V and 4 from J; bases not matched to a gene: 2. CDR3 length equals 15 residues. Per the germline V gene, CDR1 is MNHEY and CDR2 is SVGEGT. The CDR3 loop is CASSYSGQEYNEQFF. CDR3 DNA (partial): TGTGCCAGCAGTTACTCGGGACAGGAATACAATGAG.

This clone was detected many times. The observed sequence ends 3 residues before the CDR3 terminus, with the missing tail filled in from the germline J gene. The chain employs TRBV18 and TRBJ2-3; D may be TRBD2 (6 bases). This CDR3 has 17 residues. Germline V gene lookup returns CDR1 KGHSH and CDR2 LQKENI. Trimming cost V 1 base and J 0 bases, with 14 bases left between them. The CDR3 DNA, read in part, is TGTGCCAGCTCACCACTAACTTCCGGGACTAGCACAGATACG. Translated, it gives CASSPLTSGTSTDT. The whole CDR3 sequence reads CASSPLTSGTSTDTQYF. Filled out from reference TRBV18 and TRBJ2-3, the complete variable domain reads NAGVMQNPRHLVRRRGQEARLRCSPMKGHSHVYWYRQLPEEGLKFMVYLQKENIIDESGMPKERFSAEFPKEGPSILRIQQVVRGDSAAYFCASSPLTSGTSTDTQYFGPGTRLTVL.

This clone appeared many times. The read comes to an end 3 residues before the CDR3 does, leaving the germline J gene to fill in the end. The chain couples TRBV18 to TRBJ2-4, with 7 bases aligning to TRBD1. CDR1 is KGHSH and CDR2 is LQKENI in the germline V gene. V lost 0 bases to trimming and J lost 0 bases; unmatched junction nucleotides: 5. The CDR3 runs 17 residues. CDR3 sequence reads: CASSPPDRLLAKNIQYF. Partial CDR3 DNA: TGTGCCAGCTCACCACCGGACAGGCTTCTAGCCAAAAACATT.

This clone was detected only a few times. The read gets to within 3 residues of the CDR3 end, and the germline J gene fills in the rest. The chain uses TRBV20-1 and TRBJ2-5, with 8 bases fitting TRBD2. V gave up 6 bases and J gave up 2 bases; unmatched junction bases: 11. The germline V gene encodes CDR1 DFQATT and CDR2 SNEGSKA (reference sequence). The CDR3 contains 15 residues. The DNA read from the CDR3 is TGCAGTGCCGAAGCCCCAGCGGGAGATCAAGAGACC. It specifies CSAEAPAGDQET. The entire CDR3 sequence reads CSAEAPAGDQETQYF.

This clone has at least ten counts. The sequence runs out 3 residues before the end of the CDR3; the remainder is reconstructed from the germline J gene. V is TRBV10-3 and J is TRBJ2-4, with 10 nucleotides matching TRBD1. The CDR3 length is 16 residues. Germline V gene sequence: CDR1 ENHRY, CDR2 SYGVKD. J lost 0 bases, V lost 6 bases, and 5 bases had no gene match. CDR3 bases read: TGTGCCATCAGCTCGGGACAGGGGCTAGCCAAAAACATT. The encoded protein is CAISSGQGLAKNI. The whole CDR3 sequence reads CAISSGQGLAKNIQYF.

Only a few counts were recorded for this clone. The CDR3 end lies 3 residues beyond the end of the read and is filled in from the germline J gene. V and J are TRBV5-1 and TRBJ2-3; D may be TRBD1 (6 bases). CDR1 and CDR2 from the germline V gene are SGHRS and YFSETQ. V shed 7 bases and J shed 2 bases, with 17 bases lying between them. This CDR3 is 15 amino acids long. This CDR3 is CASRYGQSATDTQYF. Partial CDR3 DNA: TGCGCCAGCCGATACGGACAGTCTGCCACAGATACG. Variable domain in full (rest from reference TRBV5-1 and TRBJ2-3): KAGVTQTPRYLIKTRGQQVTLSCSPISGHRSVSWYQQTPGQGLQFLFEYFSETQRNKGNFPGRFSGRQFSNSRSEMNVSTLELGDSALYLCASRYGQSATDTQYFGPGTRLTVL.

This clone turned up a few times. The read terminates 3 residues before the CDR3 end, so the remaining end is supplied by the germline J gene. J is TRBJ2-1 and V is TRBV11-1; D is undetermined. Deletions cut 5 bases from V and 4 bases from J, with 3 bases between. CDR3 length: 11 residues. Germline V CDR1 and CDR2: SGHAT, FQDESV (reference sequence). CDR3 DNA, as far as it was read: TGTGCCAGCAGCCAATACAATGAG. Protein: CASSQYNE. The whole CDR3 sequence reads CASSQYNEQFF.

This clone has ten or more counts. The read ends 3 residues before the CDR3 terminus; that terminus is restored from the germline J gene. V is TRBV27 and J is TRBJ2-5; 8 nucleotides agree with TRBD1. This CDR3 spans 18 amino acids. Germline loops: CDR1 MNHEY, CDR2 SMNVEV (reference sequence). The ends lost 1 base at V and 2 bases at J; junction bases unmatched: 12. CDR3 bases read: TGTGCCAGCAGTTTATTTCCCGGACAGGGATGTTCGCAAGAGACC. Protein: CASSLFPGQGCSQET. The complete CDR3 sequence is CASSLFPGQGCSQETQYF.

This clone has ten or more counts. The CDR3 end lies 3 residues beyond the end of the read and is filled in from the germline J gene. The chain couples TRBV29-1 to TRBJ2-5, with 9 positions matching TRBD2. The ends lost 3 bases at V and 4 bases at J; junction bases unmatched: 12. This CDR3 contains 16 residues. Germline CDR1 is SQVTM and CDR2 is ANQGSEA. The part of the CDR3 DNA that was read is TGCAGCGTTGACGGTGTGGATAGCGGGAGTCTAGAGACC. It yields the protein CSVDGVDSGSLET. The entire CDR3 reads CSVDGVDSGSLETQYF.

In regard to this clone: The CDR3 goes on 3 residues after the read ends, and that part is filled in from the germline J gene. The genes are TRBV5-5 and TRBJ2-3, with a tentative D call TRBD1 (5 bases). Between the trimmed V and J ends, which lost 2 bases and 7 bases, there was a span of 8 bases. CDR1 and CDR2 from the germline V gene are SGHKS and YYEKEE (reference sequence). There are 12 residues in the CDR3. CDR3 DNA, as far as it was read: TGTGCCAGCAGCTTCGACAGACATACG. Translating it yields CASSFDRHT. From start to end, the CDR3 is CASSFDRHTQYF. Based on the CDR3 plus reference TRBV5-5 and TRBJ2-3, the full variable domain is DAGVTQSPTHLIKTRGQQVTLRCSPISGHKSVSWYQQVLGQGPQFIFQYYEKEERGRGNFPDRFSARQFPNYSSELNVNALLLGDSALYLCASSFDRHTQYFGPGTRLTVL.

The CDR3 loop reads CASSLVGGVAEAFF. The part of the CDR3 DNA that was read is TGTGCCAGCAGCCTAGTTGGGGGGGTTGCTGAA. The rearrangement joins TRBV11-1 to TRBJ1-1, with D tentatively TRBD1 (5 bases). The sequenced fragment ends 3 residues before the CDR3 boundary, so the rest is inferred from the germline J gene. V was pared by 5 bases and J by 6 bases, with 16 bases between. The CDR3 is made up of 14 amino acids. Germline CDR1 reads SGHAT; CDR2 reads FQDESV (reference sequence). Full variable domain (outside the CDR3, taken from reference TRBV11-1 and TRBJ1-1): EAEVAQSPRYKITEKSQAVAFWCDPISGHATLYWYRQILGQGPELLVQFQDESVVDDSQLPKDRFSAERLKGVDSTLKIQPAELGDSAMYLCASSLVGGVAEAFFGQGTRLTVV.

A remark on this clone: The CDR3 end is not reached by the read, which stops 3 residues before it; the germline J gene fills it in. The V and J genes are TRBV6-2 or TRBV6-3 and TRBJ2-5; 8 nucleotides match TRBD2. V was clipped by 8 bases and J by 2 bases; unmatched bases: 7. The CDR3 has 14 amino acids. Germline CDR1 reads MNHEY; CDR2 reads SVGEGT. The CDR3 sequence is CASDPGGGQETQYF. CDR3 DNA (partial): TGTGCCAGCGACCCCGGGGGGGGGCAAGAGACC.

This clone was picked up a small number of times. The read finishes 3 residues shy of the CDR3 end, and the germline J gene is used to complete it. The chain is built from TRBV18 and TRBJ2-5; TRBD1 matches at 7 bases. With V trimmed by 3 bases and J by 5 bases, 9 bases remained unmatched. CDR1 and CDR2 from the germline V gene are KGHSH and LQKENI. The CDR3 is 15 amino acids. The CDR3 is CASSPRQGLGETQYF. CDR3 DNA (partial): TGTGCCAGCTCACCCCGACAGGGATTAGGGGAGACC.